Below, 27 T cell receptor beta chains from the same sample are listed, as sequenced in a study of cytomegalovirus exposure and HLA in healthy donors. Primers included in the PCR were 60 Vbeta and 13 Jbeta primers. TCRdb keeps only in-frame clones here, not all; method: immunoSEQ multiplex PCR. Of about 150,000 clones in the sample, over 70% were seen once. Sequenced sample: PBMCs. Every receptor here comes from a young man in good health and CMV-seronegative.

This clone has just a few counts. This CDR3 reads CASSPLGQTRSGNEQFF. DNA of the CDR3: TGTGCCAGCAGCCCACTCGGACAGACCCGCTCTGGGAATGAGCAGTTCTTC. This chain links TRBV7-6 with TRBJ2-1; possible D gene TRBD1, 6 bases. The V end was cut by 5 bases, the J end by 7 bases, with 24 bases between. The germline CDR1 and CDR2 sequences are SGHVS and FNYEAQ. The CDR3 loop spans 17 amino acids.

V usage is TRBV7-9 and J usage is TRBJ1-3; TRBD1 might be the D (5 bases). The V end was cut by 5 bases, the J end by 0 bases, with 8 bases between. The CDR3 spans 14 residues. Germline CDR1 and CDR2: SEHNR and FQNEAQ (reference sequence). CDR3 nucleotides: TGTGCCAGCAGCAGGACACTCTCTGGAAACACCATATATTTT. This sequence encodes CASSRTLSGNTIYF.

The CDR3 DNA reads TGCGCCAGCAGCTCGCAGGGCACGAACACTGAAGCTTTCTTT. This gives the protein CASSSQGTNTEAFF. This chain joins TRBV5-1 and TRBJ1-1, with a weak D call TRBD1 (5 bases). Trimming removed 3 bases at V and 1 base at J, with 10 bases between. In germline, CDR1 is SGHRS, CDR2 YFSETQ. This CDR3 comprises 14 residues. Using reference TRBV5-1 and TRBJ1-1 for the parts outside the CDR3, the full variable domain is KAGVTQTPRYLIKTRGQQVTLSCSPISGHRSVSWYQQTPGQGLQFLFEYFSETQRNKGNFPGRFSGRQFSNSRSEMNVSTLELGDSALYLCASSSQGTNTEAFFGQGTRLTVV.

The V gene is TRBV27, the J gene TRBJ2-1; 14 nucleotides match TRBD2. CDR1 and CDR2 (germline): MNHEY, SMNVEV (reference sequence). Trimming at V came to 3 bases and at J to 9 bases, leaving 13 bases not matched to a gene. This CDR3 spans 18 amino acids. The CDR3 protein is CASSLPAPGTSGRGEQFF. In DNA form, the CDR3 reads TGTGCCAGCAGTTTGCCAGCTCCCGGGACTAGCGGGAGAGGTGAGCAGTTCTTC.

The DNA for the CDR3 is TGTGCCAGCAGCGGGCTTACGAACACTGAAGCTTTCTTT. Encoded protein: CASSGLTNTEAFF. The chain combines TRBV9 with TRBJ1-1, with D uncertain. The CDR3 runs to 13 residues. CDR1 is SGDLS, CDR2 YYNGEE, per germline. V was shortened by 3 bases and J by 1 base, with 7 bases between the two germline ends.

The chain has TRBV11-3 and TRBJ2-2, with D perhaps matching TRBD2 (6 bases). CDR1 and CDR2 (germline): SGHNT, YENEEA. V shed 3 bases and J shed 4 bases, with 9 bases lying between them. The CDR3 consists of 14 residues. This CDR3 reads CASSFPGGTGELFF. CDR3 DNA sequence: TGTGCCAGCAGCTTCCCCGGGGGCACCGGGGAGCTGTTTTTT.

CDR3 sequence (DNA): TGTGCCAGCAGCTACAACACAGATACGCAGTATTTT. Residues: CASSYNTDTQYF. V usage is TRBV7-2 and J usage is TRBJ2-3, with D hard to call. V was pared by 4 bases and J by 2 bases, with 4 bases between. The CDR3 is 12 residues long. Germline assignment: CDR1 SGHTA and CDR2 FQGNSA.

This clone was picked up a small number of times. This sequence joins TRBV29-1 and TRBJ1-3; D remains unclear. The CDR3 covers 11 residues. Trimming shortened V by 4 bases and J by 3 bases, and 4 bases separated the two germline ends. Germline CDR1 and CDR2: SQVTM and ANQGSEA. CDR3: CSVVRGNTIYF. The CDR3 region has the DNA TGCAGCGTTGTTCGTGGAAACACCATATATTTT.

The V gene is TRBV28, the J gene TRBJ2-2, with 8 bases that match TRBD1. Germline CDR1 and CDR2: MDHEN and SYDVKM. This CDR3 contains 15 residues. Trimming removed 3 bases from V and 4 bases from J; junction bases left unmatched: 4. The CDR3 sequence is CASSFWTGSTGELFF. DNA for the CDR3: TGTGCCAGCAGTTTCTGGACAGGGTCCACCGGGGAGCTGTTTTTT. Complete variable domain (other parts from reference TRBV28 and TRBJ2-2): DVKVTQSSRYLVKRTGEKVFLECVQDMDHENMFWYRQDPGLGLRLIYFSYDVKMKEKGDIPEGYSVSREKKERFSLILESASTNQTSMYLCASSFWTGSTGELFFGEGSRLTVL.

This clone appeared once. The chain employs TRBV15 and TRBJ2-1; 13 positions agree with TRBD2. After removal of 3 bases from V and 10 bases from J, the junction contained 6 bases not matched to a gene. The CDR3 is 15 residues long. CDR1 is LNHNV and CDR2 is YYDKDF in the germline V gene (reference sequence). As DNA, the CDR3 is TGTGCCACCAGCAGCGGGACTAGCGGGATGGGGGAGCAGTTCTTC. Translated: CATSSGTSGMGEQFF. The variable domain in full, completed from reference TRBV15 and TRBJ2-1, reads DAMVIQNPRYQVTQFGKPVTLSCSQTLNHNVMYWYQQKSSQAPKLLFHYYDKDFNNEADTPDNFQSRRPNTSFCFLDIRSPGLGDTAMYLCATSSGTSGMGEQFFGPGTRLTVL.

The sample holds one count of this clone. CDR3 coding DNA: TGTGCCAGCAGCCCCCGGGCGGGCTTTTACGAGCAGTACTTC. Protein: CASSPRAGFYEQYF. The gene calls are TRBV5-6 and TRBJ2-7; D may be TRBD2 (5 bases). Per germline, CDR1 SGHDT and CDR2 YYEEEE. This CDR3 has 14 residues. The V end was cut by 4 bases, the J end by 4 bases, with 15 bases between.

The rearrangement links TRBV19 to TRBJ2-7, with 7 bases identical to TRBD1. There are 19 residues in the CDR3. The V gene end was trimmed by 4 bases and the J gene end by 2 bases; junction bases not matched to a gene: 20. In germline, CDR1 is LNHDA, CDR2 SQIVND (reference sequence). CDR3 DNA: TGTGCCAGTAGTAAGGCAAGGACCCGCCGGGACAGCATTCCCTACGAGCAGTACTTC. Amino acid sequence: CASSKARTRRDSIPYEQYF.

This chain uses TRBV28 with TRBJ1-1; TRBD1 is a possible D gene (6 bases). The CDR3 totals 16 residues. Germline assignment: CDR1 MDHEN and CDR2 SYDVKM. Trimming left V 6 bases short and J 3 bases short, with 20 bases between. This CDR3 reads CASRGSVGGLDTEAFF. The CDR3 DNA reads TGTGCCAGCAGGGGTTCGGTGGGGGGGCTTGACACTGAAGCTTTCTTT.

The genes are TRBV4-3 and TRBJ1-2; TRBD1 might be the D (6 bases). The CDR3 sequence is 12 residues long. Trimming shortened V by 1 base and J by 8 bases, and 8 bases separated the two germline ends. Germline CDR1 LGHNA, CDR2 YSLEER. This CDR3 is CASSQGQEGYTF. CDR3 DNA: TGCGCCAGCAGCCAAGGACAGGAGGGCTACACCTTC.

The chain carries TRBV7-6 and TRBJ2-7, with 7 bases aligning to TRBD1. The V gene's germline CDR1 is SGHVS and CDR2 FNYEAQ. The J segment lost 4 bases and the V segment lost 5 bases, leaving 5 bases of the junction unmatched. The CDR3 is 13 residues long. As DNA, the CDR3 is TGTGCCAGCAGCCCACGGACAGGTTACGAGCAGTACTTC. It codes for CASSPRTGYEQYF. Full variable domain (rest looked up from reference TRBV7-6 and TRBJ2-7): GAGVSQSPRYKVTKRGQDVALRCDPISGHVSLYWYRQALGQGPEFLTYFNYEAQQDKSGLPNDRFSAERPEGSISTLTIQRTEQRDSAMYRCASSPRTGYEQYFGPGTRLTVT.

This rearrangement joins TRBV27 to TRBJ1-3; D is undetermined. This CDR3 has 15 residues. Germline-derived CDR1 and CDR2 are MNHEY and SMNVEV (reference sequence). V was pared by 2 bases and J by 2 bases, with 10 bases between. In DNA, the CDR3 is TGTGCCAGCAGTTTACGCGGGAGAACTGGAAACACCATATATTTT. It encodes CASSLRGRTGNTIYF.

This clone was picked up one time. This rearrangement joins TRBV27 to TRBJ2-3; 9 positions match TRBD2. Unmatched junction bases numbered 9, after V lost 5 bases and J lost 3 bases. CDR1 is MNHEY, CDR2 SMNVEV, per germline (reference sequence). The CDR3 runs 16 residues. CDR3 bases: TGTGCCAGCAGTGGCCTCGCGGGAGGGCCGACAGATACGCAGTATTTT. This sequence encodes CASSGLAGGPTDTQYF.

This chain uses TRBV20-1 with TRBJ2-5; D is ambiguous. Trimming took 4 bases from V and 3 from J, leaving 3 bases between them. This CDR3 has 10 residues. CDR1 is DFQATT and CDR2 is SNEGSKA in the germline V gene (reference sequence). CDR3 loop: CSAIKETQYF. CDR3 nucleotide sequence: TGCAGTGCTATAAAAGAGACCCAGTACTTC.

V and J are TRBV7-8 and TRBJ1-2, with 9 positions matching TRBD1. Trimming cost V 5 bases and J 8 bases; bases outside gene matches: 12. The CDR3 contains 15 residues. Looked up from germline, CDR1 is SGHVS and CDR2 is FQNEAQ. CDR3 bases: TGTGCCAGCAGCCCCTCGGACAGGGGAGGAGGAGGCTACACCTTC. Its translation: CASSPSDRGGGGYTF.

The chain recombines TRBV7-2 with TRBJ1-1; 7 bases match TRBD1. After removal of 4 bases from V and 3 bases from J, the junction contained 2 bases not matched to a gene. Germline CDR1 and CDR2: SGHTA and FQGNSA. This CDR3 has 13 amino acids. The CDR3: CASSWGTDTEAFF. The DNA for the CDR3 is TGTGCCAGCAGCTGGGGGACAGACACTGAAGCTTTCTTT.

In regard to this clone: The sample has other DNA sequences that encode this CDR3 too. The gene calls are TRBV6-5 and TRBJ1-5, with D possibly TRBD1 on 5 matching bases. Trimming took off 0 bases at V and 0 bases at J, with 6 bases between the two ends. Germline assignment: CDR1 MNHEY and CDR2 SVGAGI. The CDR3 spans 15 residues. The CDR3 region has the DNA TGTGCCAGCAGTTACTCAGGGGTTAGCAATCAGCCCCAGCATTTT. Protein product: CASSYSGVSNQPQHF.

The genes are TRBV11-2 and TRBJ2-1; TRBD2 matches 8 bases. CDR1 and CDR2 (germline): SGHAT, FQNNGV. The V segment lost 5 bases and the J segment 2 bases; nucleotides outside the gene matches: 2. The CDR3 sequence is 14 residues long. The CDR3 protein is CASSLAGTYNEQFF. The CDR3 DNA follows: TGTGCCAGCAGCCTAGCGGGTACCTACAATGAGCAGTTCTTC.

This chain connects TRBV27 to TRBJ2-1; 15 bases line up with TRBD2. The CDR3 has 16 amino acids. Germline V lookup: CDR1 MNHEY, CDR2 SMNVEV (reference sequence). V shed 5 bases, J shed 8 bases, and the junction held 7 bases outside the gene matches. The chain's CDR3 is CASSRRTSGRGHEQFF. In nucleotides, the CDR3 is TGTGCCAGCAGTCGCCGGACTAGCGGGAGGGGACATGAGCAGTTCTTC.

V usage is TRBV5-4 and J usage is TRBJ2-1; TRBD1 matches 9 bases. Trimming at V came to 4 bases and at J to 7 bases, leaving 9 bases not matched to a gene. The CDR3 is made up of 15 amino acids. CDR1 and CDR2 (germline): SGHNT, YYREEE (reference sequence). CDR3 sequence (DNA): TGTGCCAGCAGCCCGATGGGGGGGACAGGGAATGAGCAGTTCTTC. Its translation: CASSPMGGTGNEQFF.

This clone was found once. V is TRBV11-2 and J is TRBJ2-5; D is possibly TRBD2 (5 bases). Germline lookup yields CDR1 SGHAT and CDR2 FQNNGV. This CDR3 is built from 14 residues. Trimming shortened V by 1 base and J by 5 bases, and 11 bases separated the two germline ends. The chain's CDR3 is CASSLVLVRETQYF. The CDR3 nucleotides are TGTGCCAGCAGCTTAGTACTAGTGAGGGAGACCCAGTACTTC.

The gene calls are TRBV5-1 and TRBJ2-7, with 9 bases fitting TRBD2. This CDR3 has 18 amino acids. J gave up 0 bases and V 1 base, and 11 bases lay outside the gene matches. Germline CDR1 reads SGHRS; CDR2 reads YFSETQ. DNA of the CDR3: TGCGCCAGCAGCTTGTTGGCGAGCGGGAGGTTTAGCTCCTACGAGCAGTACTTC. Its protein is CASSLLASGRFSSYEQYF.

V gene TRBV11-2 combines with J gene TRBJ2-7; 12 bases are a match to TRBD2. Unmatched junction bases numbered 0, after V lost 4 bases and J lost 2 bases. Germline-derived CDR1 and CDR2 are SGHAT and FQNNGV. CDR3 length equals 14 residues. CDR3 region: CASSWTSGTYEQYF. DNA for the CDR3: TGTGCCAGCAGCTGGACTAGCGGGACCTACGAGCAGTACTTC.